The T cell receptor beta chain under discussion was sequenced for a study of blood T cells in healthy people across ages. Study observations and caveats: Considered underestimates were the diversity estimates obtained from one million T cells. Long-lived and aged donors differed, with more naive CD4+ cells and higher diversity in the long-lived.

Using a J-beta primer mix together with a sample-barcoded 5' primer, a second PCR was run for roughly 6 to 12 cycles. All cDNA molecules were each tagged by a template-switch adaptor with 12 random nucleotides. Using its own MiXCR run on the 5' RACE reads, TCRdb lists one record per CDR3 protein. This table holds about 1.8 million distinct CDR3 sequences, roughly 52% found once. This clonotype has a handful of counts. Antigen unknown. V dropped 2 bases and J dropped 7; count of bases not matched to a gene: 6. This CDR3 is built from 13 residues. CDR1 and CDR2 (germline): SQVTM, ANQGSEA. Sequencing was done on a sample of blood. The clonotype was recovered from a woman in her thirties or forties in good health. The rearrangement uses TRBV29-1 and TRBJ2-3; 7 nucleotides match TRBD1. The CDR3 is CSVEIGGGYTQYF. The CDR3 bases are TGCAGCGTTGAAATAGGGGGCGGATATACGCAGTATTTT.